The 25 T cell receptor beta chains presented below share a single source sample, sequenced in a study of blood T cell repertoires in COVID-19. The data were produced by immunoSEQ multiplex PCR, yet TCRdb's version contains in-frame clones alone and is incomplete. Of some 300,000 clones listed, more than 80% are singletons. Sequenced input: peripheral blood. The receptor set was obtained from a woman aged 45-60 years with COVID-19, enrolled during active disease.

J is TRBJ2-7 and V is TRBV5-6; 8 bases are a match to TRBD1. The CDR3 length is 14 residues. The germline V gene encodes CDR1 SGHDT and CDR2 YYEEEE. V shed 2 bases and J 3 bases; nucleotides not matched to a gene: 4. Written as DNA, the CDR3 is TGTGCCAGCAGCTTCGGTGGACAGGGCTACGAGCAGTACTTC. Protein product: CASSFGGQGYEQYF.

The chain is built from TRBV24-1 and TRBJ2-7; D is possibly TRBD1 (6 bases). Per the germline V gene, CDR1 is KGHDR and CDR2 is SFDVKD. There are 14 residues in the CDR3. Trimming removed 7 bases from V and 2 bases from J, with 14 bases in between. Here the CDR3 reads CATSDDRHPYEQYF. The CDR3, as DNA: TGTGCCACCAGCGATGACAGGCACCCCTACGAGCAGTACTTC.

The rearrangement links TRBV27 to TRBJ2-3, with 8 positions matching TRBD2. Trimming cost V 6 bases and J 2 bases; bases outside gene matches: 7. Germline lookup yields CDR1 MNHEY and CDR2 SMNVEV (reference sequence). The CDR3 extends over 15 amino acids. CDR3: CASSLSGSYTDTQYF. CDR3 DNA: TGTGCCAGCAGCCTAAGCGGGAGCTACACAGATACGCAGTATTTT.

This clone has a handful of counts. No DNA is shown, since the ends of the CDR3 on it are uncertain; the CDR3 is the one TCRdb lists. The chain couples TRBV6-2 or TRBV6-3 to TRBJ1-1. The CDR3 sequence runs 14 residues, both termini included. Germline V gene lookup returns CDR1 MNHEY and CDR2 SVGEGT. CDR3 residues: CASSSSDFDTEAFF.

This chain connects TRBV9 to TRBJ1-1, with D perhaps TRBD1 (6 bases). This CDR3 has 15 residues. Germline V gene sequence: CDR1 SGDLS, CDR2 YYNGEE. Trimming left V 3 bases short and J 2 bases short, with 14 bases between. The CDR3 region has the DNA TGTGCCAGCAGCGCGCAGGGGAACCCAAACACTGAAGCTTTCTTT. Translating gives CASSAQGNPNTEAFF. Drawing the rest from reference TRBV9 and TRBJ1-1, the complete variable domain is DSGVTQTPKHLITATGQRVTLRCSPRSGDLSVYWYQQSLDQGLQFLIQYYNGEERAKGNILERFSAQQFPDLHSELNLSSLELGDSALYFCASSAQGNPNTEAFFGQGTRLTVV.

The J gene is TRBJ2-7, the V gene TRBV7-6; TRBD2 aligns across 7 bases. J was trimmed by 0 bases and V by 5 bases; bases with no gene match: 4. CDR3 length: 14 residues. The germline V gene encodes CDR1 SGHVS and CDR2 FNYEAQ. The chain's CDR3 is CASSLRDYSYEQYF. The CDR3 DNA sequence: TGTGCCAGCAGCCTCCGGGACTACTCCTACGAGCAGTACTTC.

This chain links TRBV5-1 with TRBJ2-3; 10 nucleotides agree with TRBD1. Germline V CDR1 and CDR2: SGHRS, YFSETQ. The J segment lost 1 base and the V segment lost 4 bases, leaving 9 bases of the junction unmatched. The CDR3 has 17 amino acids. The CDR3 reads CASSAWGQGLGTDTQYF. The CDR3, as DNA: TGCGCCAGCAGCGCCTGGGGACAGGGGTTGGGCACAGATACGCAGTATTTT.

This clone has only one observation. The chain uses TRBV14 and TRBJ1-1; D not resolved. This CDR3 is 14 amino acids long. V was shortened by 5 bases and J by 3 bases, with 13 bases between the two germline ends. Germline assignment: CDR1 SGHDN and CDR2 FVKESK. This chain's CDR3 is CASSVRVRDTEAFF. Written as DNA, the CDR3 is TGTGCCAGCAGCGTGCGGGTTCGGGACACTGAAGCTTTCTTT.

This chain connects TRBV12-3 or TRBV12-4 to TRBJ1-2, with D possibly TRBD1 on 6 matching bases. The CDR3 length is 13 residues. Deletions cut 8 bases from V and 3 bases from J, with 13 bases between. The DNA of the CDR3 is TGTGCCAGCGGGACACGTTTAGACTATGGCTACACCTTC. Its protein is CASGTRLDYGYTF.

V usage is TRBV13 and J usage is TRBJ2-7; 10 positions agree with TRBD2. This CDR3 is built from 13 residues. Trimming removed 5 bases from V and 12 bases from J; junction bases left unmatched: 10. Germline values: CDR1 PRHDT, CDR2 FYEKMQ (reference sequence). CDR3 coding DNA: TGTGCCAGCAGCAATGGGAGGGGGACTAGCGTGTACTTC. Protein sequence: CASSNGRGTSVYF.

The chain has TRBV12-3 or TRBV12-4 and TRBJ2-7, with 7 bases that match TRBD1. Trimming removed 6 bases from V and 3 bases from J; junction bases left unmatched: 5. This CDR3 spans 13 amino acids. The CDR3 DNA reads TGTGCCAGCAGATCCGGGACAGACTACGAGCAGTACTTC. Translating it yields CASRSGTDYEQYF.

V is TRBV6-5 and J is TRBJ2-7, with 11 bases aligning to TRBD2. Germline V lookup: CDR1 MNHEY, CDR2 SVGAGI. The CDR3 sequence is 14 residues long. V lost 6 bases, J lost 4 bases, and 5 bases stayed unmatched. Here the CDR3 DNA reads TGTGCCAGCAGACTAGCGGGAGAAGCGTACGAGCAGTACTTC. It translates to CASRLAGEAYEQYF.

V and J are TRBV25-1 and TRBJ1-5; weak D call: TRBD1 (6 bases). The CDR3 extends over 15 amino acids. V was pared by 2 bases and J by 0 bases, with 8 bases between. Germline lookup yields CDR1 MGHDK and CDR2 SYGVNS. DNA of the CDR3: TGTGCCAGCAGTGAAGGGGGGGCTAGCAATCAGCCCCAGCATTTT. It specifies CASSEGGASNQPQHF.

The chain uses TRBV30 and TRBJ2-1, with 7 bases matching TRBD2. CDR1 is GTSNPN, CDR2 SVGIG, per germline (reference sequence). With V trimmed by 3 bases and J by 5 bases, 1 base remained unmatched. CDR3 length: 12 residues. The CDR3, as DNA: TGTGCCTGGAGCGGGAGGAACAATGAGCAGTTCTTC. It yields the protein CAWSGRNNEQFF.

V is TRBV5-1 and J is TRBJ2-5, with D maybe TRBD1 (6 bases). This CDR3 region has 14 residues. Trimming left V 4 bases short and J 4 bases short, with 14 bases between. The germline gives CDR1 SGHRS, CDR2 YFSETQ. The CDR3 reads CASSQGTHPETQYF. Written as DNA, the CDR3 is TGCGCCAGCAGCCAGGGGACACATCCAGAGACCCAGTACTTC.

CDR3 sequence reads: CASSRQNSGNTIYF. Here the CDR3 DNA reads TGTGCCAGCAGCCGACAGAATTCTGGAAACACCATATATTTT. The chain has TRBV6-2 or TRBV6-3 and TRBJ1-3; D perhaps matches TRBD1 (5 bases). The CDR3 runs 14 residues. Per the germline V gene, CDR1 is MNHEY and CDR2 is SVGEGT. The V end lost 6 bases, the J end lost 1 base, and 10 bases lay between the germline ends.

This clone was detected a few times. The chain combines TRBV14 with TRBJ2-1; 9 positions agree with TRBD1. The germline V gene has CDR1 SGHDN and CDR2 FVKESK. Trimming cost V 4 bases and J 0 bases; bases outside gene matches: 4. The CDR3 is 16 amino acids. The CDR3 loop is CASSLPTGGSYNEQFF. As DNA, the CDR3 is TGTGCCAGCAGCCTTCCGACAGGGGGCTCCTACAATGAGCAGTTCTTC.

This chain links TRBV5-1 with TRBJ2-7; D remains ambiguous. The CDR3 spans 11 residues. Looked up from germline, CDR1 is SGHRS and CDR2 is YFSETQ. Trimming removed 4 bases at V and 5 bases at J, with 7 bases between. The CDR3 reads CASSLSNEQYF. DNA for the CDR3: TGCGCCAGCAGCCTATCGAACGAGCAGTACTTC.

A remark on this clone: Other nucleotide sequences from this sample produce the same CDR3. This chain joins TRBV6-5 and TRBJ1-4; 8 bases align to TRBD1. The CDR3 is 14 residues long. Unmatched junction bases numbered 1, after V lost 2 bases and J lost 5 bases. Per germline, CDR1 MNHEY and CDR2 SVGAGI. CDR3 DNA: TGTGCCAGCAGTTACACAGGGGGGAATGAAAAACTGTTTTTT. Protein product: CASSYTGGNEKLFF.

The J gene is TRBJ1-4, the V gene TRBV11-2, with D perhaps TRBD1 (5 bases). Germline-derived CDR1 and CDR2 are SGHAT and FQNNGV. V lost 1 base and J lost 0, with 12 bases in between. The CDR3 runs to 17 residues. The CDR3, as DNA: TGTGCCAGCAGCTTAGGGTATCTAGGGGCAACTAATGAAAAACTGTTTTTT. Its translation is CASSLGYLGATNEKLFF. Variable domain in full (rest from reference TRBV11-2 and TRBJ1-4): EAGVAQSPRYKIIEKRQSVAFWCNPISGHATLYWYQQILGQGPKLLIQFQNNGVVDDSQLPKDRFSAERLKGVDSTLKIQPAKLEDSAVYLCASSLGYLGATNEKLFFGSGTQLSVL.

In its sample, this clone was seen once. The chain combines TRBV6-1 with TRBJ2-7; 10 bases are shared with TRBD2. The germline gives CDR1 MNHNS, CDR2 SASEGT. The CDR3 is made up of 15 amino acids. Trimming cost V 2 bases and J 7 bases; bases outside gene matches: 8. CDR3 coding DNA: TGTGCCAGCAGTGAACGTCTAGCGGGAGTAGGGGAGCAGTACTTC. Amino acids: CASSERLAGVGEQYF.

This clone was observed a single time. The CDR3 nucleotides read TGTGCCAGCATCTTACTAGCGGGAAATGAGCAGTTCTTC. Its protein is CASILLAGNEQFF. The V call is TRBV12-3 or TRBV12-4, the J call TRBJ2-1, with TRBD2 matching 10 bases. The CDR3 length is 13 residues. V shed 7 bases, J shed 7 bases, and the junction held 4 bases outside the gene matches.

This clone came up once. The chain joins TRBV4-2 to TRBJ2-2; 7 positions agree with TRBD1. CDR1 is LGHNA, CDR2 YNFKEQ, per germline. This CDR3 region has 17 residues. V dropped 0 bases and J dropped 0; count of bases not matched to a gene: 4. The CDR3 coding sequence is TGTGCCAGCAGCCAAGACGAGAGGGGGCCGAACACCGGGGAGCTGTTTTTT. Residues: CASSQDERGPNTGELFF.

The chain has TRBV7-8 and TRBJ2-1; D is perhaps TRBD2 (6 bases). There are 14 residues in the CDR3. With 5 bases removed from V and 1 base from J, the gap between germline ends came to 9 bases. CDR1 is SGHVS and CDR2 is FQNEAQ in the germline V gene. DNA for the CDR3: TGTGCCAGCAGCAGCGGGTTATCCTACAATGAGCAGTTCTTC. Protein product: CASSSGLSYNEQFF.

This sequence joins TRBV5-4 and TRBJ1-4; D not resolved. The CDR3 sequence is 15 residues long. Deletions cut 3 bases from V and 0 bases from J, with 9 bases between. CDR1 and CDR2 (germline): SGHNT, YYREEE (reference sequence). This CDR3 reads CASSSSGTTNEKLFF. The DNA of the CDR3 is TGTGCCAGCAGCTCCTCCGGGACAACTAATGAAAAACTGTTTTTT.